A single sample gave rise to the 27 T cell receptor beta chains below, sequenced in a study of CXCR3-negative and CXCR3-positive naive CD8 T cells. Antigens for these TCRs are unknown. Findings and limits, study-wide: CXCR3-negative naive cells had less hydrophobic TRB CDR3s than did CXCR3-positive naive cells.

In preparing the TRB cDNA libraries, 5' RACE with UMI labels was used. TCRdb re-called the 5' RACE reads and catalogs CDR3 proteins one per entry, DNA excluded. The sample holds nearly 90,000 distinct CDR3 sequences. Source material: naive CXCR3+ CD8+ T cells from blood. The sample's subset: CD45RO-CCR7+CD27+CD95- naive CD8+ T cells expressing CXCR3 (TNR3+). The source is a human donor in good health. Some clones in this sample may be carry-over from other donors' samples.

The V call is TRBV28, the J call TRBJ2-7; checking the TCRdb D call of TRBD2 is not possible without DNA. The CDR3 contains 16 residues. Germline assignment: CDR1 MDHEN and CDR2 SYDVKM. The CDR3 sequence: CASSFRTSGFPYEQYF.

The chain carries TRBV27 and TRBJ2-7. From germline, CDR1 is MNHEY and CDR2 SMNVEV (reference sequence). This CDR3 is built from 13 residues. CDR3 sequence: CASSPDWAYEQYF.

V usage is TRBV25-1 and J usage is TRBJ2-2; lacking DNA, the TRBD1 call made by TCRdb goes unchecked. The CDR3 spans 13 residues. Germline lookup yields CDR1 MGHDK and CDR2 SYGVNS. The CDR3 loop is CASSEFRGGELFF. The entire variable domain, with the rest obtained from reference TRBV25-1 and TRBJ2-2, is as follows: EADIYQTPRYLVIGTGKKITLECSQTMGHDKMYWYQQDPGMELHLIHYSYGVNSTEKGDLSSESTVSRIRTEHFPLTLESARPSHTSQYLCASSEFRGGELFFGEGSRLTVL.

This chain connects TRBV6-5 to TRBJ2-7; the TRBD1 assignment by TCRdb is unverifiable without DNA. The CDR3 extends over 12 amino acids. Germline assignment: CDR1 MNHEY and CDR2 SVGAGI. The CDR3 reads CACRDGSYEQYF.

The V gene is TRBV20-1, the J gene TRBJ2-3; TCRdb lists TRBD2, though no DNA is available to test this call. The CDR3 loop spans 17 amino acids. CDR1 and CDR2 from the germline V gene are DFQATT and SNEGSKA (reference sequence). The CDR3 loop is CSAPLAGVTYYTDTQYF.

V usage is TRBV7-9 and J usage is TRBJ1-1. CDR1 is SEHNR, CDR2 FQNEAQ, per germline (reference sequence). The length of the CDR3 is 15 residues. This CDR3 is CASSLGRGMNTEAFF.

The genes are TRBV11-3 and TRBJ2-3; TCRdb's D call, TRBD1, is unchecked because there is no DNA. This CDR3 contains 14 residues. Germline lookup yields CDR1 SGHNT and CDR2 YENEEA. The CDR3 here is CASSGGVGTDTQYF.

The V and J genes are TRBV6-4 and TRBJ2-1; TCRdb gives TRBD2 as the D gene, but with no DNA this cannot be confirmed. Germline CDR1 is MRHNA and CDR2 is SNTAGT. The CDR3 sequence is 15 residues long. The chain's CDR3 is CASSEASGSYNEQFF.

The J gene is TRBJ2-1, the V gene TRBV29-1; the D gene TCRdb calls, TRBD2, cannot be checked with no DNA. Germline V gene sequence: CDR1 SQVTM, CDR2 ANQGSEA. CDR3 length: 16 amino acids. The CDR3 sequence: CSVETPQGGTLNEQFF.

The rearrangement joins TRBV12-5 to TRBJ1-1. This CDR3 contains 12 residues. Germline CDR1 is LGHNT and CDR2 is FRNRAP. CDR3: CASGLGNTEAFF. The whole variable domain, remainder taken from reference TRBV12-5 and TRBJ1-1, is DARVTQTPRHKVTEMGQEVTMRCQPILGHNTVFWYRQTMMQGLELLAYFRNRAPLDDSGMPKDRFSAEMPDATLATLKIQPSEPRDSAVYFCASGLGNTEAFFGQGTRLTVV.

The rearrangement links TRBV12-3 or TRBV12-4 to TRBJ1-4; TCRdb returns TRBD1, unconfirmable since there is no DNA. The CDR3 extends over 13 amino acids. The CDR3 is CASSFRGGEKLFF.

CDR3 sequence: CASSPLAGVYEQFF. This chain uses TRBV6-5 with TRBJ2-1; TCRdb calls TRBD2, which cannot be checked without DNA. Germline V gene data show CDR1 as MNHEY and CDR2 as SVGAGI. This CDR3 is 14 amino acids long.

The CDR3 spells CASSPFGLAAETQYF. The V and J genes are TRBV12-3 or TRBV12-4 and TRBJ2-5; TCRdb designates TRBD2, a call that cannot be tested without DNA. The CDR3 covers 15 residues.

The genes are TRBV20-1 and TRBJ2-1; TCRdb's assignment of TRBD1 cannot be checked, as there is no DNA. CDR1 and CDR2 from the germline V gene are DFQATT and SNEGSKA (reference sequence). The CDR3 is 15 residues long. This CDR3 is CSASDGASSYNEQFF.

V usage is TRBV6-2 or TRBV6-3 and J usage is TRBJ2-6. Germline CDR1 MNHEY, CDR2 SVGEGT. There are 15 residues in the CDR3. The CDR3 sequence: CASSYSSSGANVLTF.

The chain employs TRBV15 and TRBJ2-2; TCRdb outputs TRBD1, but without DNA this stays unchecked. CDR3 size: 18 residues. Germline V gene lookup returns CDR1 LNHNV and CDR2 YYDKDF (reference sequence). The CDR3 region is CATSSLDRGGVDTGELFF. Variable domain in full (rest from reference TRBV15 and TRBJ2-2): DAMVIQNPRYQVTQFGKPVTLSCSQTLNHNVMYWYQQKSSQAPKLLFHYYDKDFNNEADTPDNFQSRRPNTSFCFLDIRSPGLGDTAMYLCATSSLDRGGVDTGELFFGEGSRLTVL.

This chain uses TRBV7-9 with TRBJ2-1; TCRdb reports TRBD2, a call that lacks DNA to check it against. Germline CDR1 reads SEHNR; CDR2 reads FQNEAQ (reference sequence). The CDR3 sequence is 16 residues long. CDR3 sequence reads: CASSQEGTASYNEQFF.

This rearrangement joins TRBV20-1 to TRBJ2-1; without DNA, the TCRdb call of TRBD1 cannot be checked. The V gene's germline CDR1 is DFQATT and CDR2 SNEGSKA (reference sequence). The CDR3 spans 13 residues. CDR3 sequence reads: CSAPGQGWDEQFF.

V gene TRBV2 combines with J gene TRBJ2-7. CDR1 SNHLY and CDR2 FYNNEI come from the germline V gene. There are 12 residues in the CDR3. The CDR3 sequence is CASASSSYEQYF.

The J gene is TRBJ2-1, the V gene TRBV4-2; the TCRdb D gene call, TRBD1, has no DNA to confirm it. Germline V gives CDR1 LGHNA, CDR2 YNFKEQ. This CDR3 comprises 14 residues. The CDR3 here is CASSPRGGDNEQFF.

The chain employs TRBV5-1 and TRBJ2-1; TCRdb lists TRBD2, though no DNA is available to test this call. Germline V gives CDR1 SGHRS, CDR2 YFSETQ. There are 16 residues in the CDR3. CDR3 in amino acids: CASSFRLAGVEDEQFF. The whole variable domain, filled in from reference TRBV5-1 and TRBJ2-1, reads KAGVTQTPRYLIKTRGQQVTLSCSPISGHRSVSWYQQTPGQGLQFLFEYFSETQRNKGNFPGRFSGRQFSNSRSEMNVSTLELGDSALYLCASSFRLAGVEDEQFFGPGTRLTVL.

The V gene is TRBV5-1, the J gene TRBJ2-1; TCRdb outputs TRBD1, but without DNA this stays unchecked. Germline values: CDR1 SGHRS, CDR2 YFSETQ. The CDR3 loop spans 14 amino acids. CDR3 sequence: CASSLTGSYNEQFF. The whole variable domain, remainder taken from reference TRBV5-1 and TRBJ2-1, is KAGVTQTPRYLIKTRGQQVTLSCSPISGHRSVSWYQQTPGQGLQFLFEYFSETQRNKGNFPGRFSGRQFSNSRSEMNVSTLELGDSALYLCASSLTGSYNEQFFGPGTRLTVL.

V usage is TRBV7-8 and J usage is TRBJ2-2; TCRdb reports TRBD1, a call that lacks DNA to check it against. CDR1 SGHVS and CDR2 FQNEAQ come from the germline V gene. The CDR3 is 16 amino acids. The CDR3 spells CASSLDRGAITGELFF.

This sequence joins TRBV27 and TRBJ2-6; TCRdb gives TRBD2 as the D gene, but with no DNA this cannot be confirmed. Looked up from germline, CDR1 is MNHEY and CDR2 is SMNVEV (reference sequence). The CDR3 has 15 residues. CDR3 region: CASRLAGSGANVLTF. Full variable domain (rest looked up from reference TRBV27 and TRBJ2-6): EAQVTQNPRYLITVTGKKLTVTCSQNMNHEYMSWYRQDPGLGLRQIYYSMNVEVTDKGDVPEGYKVSRKEKRNFPLILESPSPNQTSLYFCASRLAGSGANVLTFGAGSRLTVL.

The V call is TRBV5-6, the J call TRBJ2-3; checking the TCRdb D call of TRBD2 is not possible without DNA. Germline loops: CDR1 SGHDT, CDR2 YYEEEE. This CDR3 is built from 16 residues. This CDR3 reads CASSPSSDSSTDTQYF.

The V call is TRBV27, the J call TRBJ2-5; TCRdb's D call, TRBD1, is unchecked because there is no DNA. This CDR3 contains 16 residues. CDR1 is MNHEY, CDR2 SMNVEV, per germline (reference sequence). The CDR3 loop is CASSFNGAVATETQYF.

The chain uses TRBV9 and TRBJ2-1. The CDR3 has 14 residues. Germline V CDR1 and CDR2: SGDLS, YYNGEE. The CDR3 spells CASAAGGSYNEQFF.